The clone carrying this TCR beta chain has a handful of counts. Its antigen is as yet unknown. Per germline, CDR1 MNHEY and CDR2 SVGAGI. This CDR3 has 17 amino acids. Trimming took off 4 bases at V and 0 bases at J, with 16 bases between the two ends. This record belongs to a study of T cells in Graves' hyperthyroidism and ophthalmopathy. Findings of the study overall: Ophthalmopathy got predicted by the model a median about six months before its onset.

RNA transcripts were the template for amplifying TCR beta CDR3 regions. First-round RT-PCR with HTBI primers amplified the TCR CDR3 region. MiXCR was run by TCRdb on the multiplex PCR reads, yielding one entry per CDR3 protein. The sample holds about 420,000 distinct CDR3 sequences, 15% to 18% seen once. Patients aged 18 to 65 had newly diagnosed hyperthyroidism lasting under 2 months. Diagnostic decisions used clinical symptoms, serum thyroxine and TRAb, thyroid ultrasound and orbital computed tomography. The chain is built from TRBV6-5 and TRBJ2-1, with unresolved D. Material: blood. This sequence was found in a woman younger than 30 with Graves' hyperthyroidism. As DNA, the CDR3 is TGTGCCAGCAGTTCCTTACTGCAGAGTCGCTCCTACAATGAGCAGTTCTTC. Encoded protein: CASSSLLQSRSYNEQFF.